This entry features one T cell receptor (beta chain) sequence. This CDR3 is 20 amino acids long. With 4 bases clipped from V and 6 bases from J, the junction kept 20 bases outside the gene matches. The sample originates from a study of identical twins. A single record per CDR3 protein comes from TCRdb applying MiXCR to the 5' RACE reads. The sample lists about 190,000 distinct CDR3 sequences, less than 20% occurring once. These data were likewise used in another study, on T cells expressing NK-cell markers. According to that study: One of eight sequenced donors was HCMV-seronegative; the other seven were seropositive.

The sequence was obtained from a woman younger than 35 in good health. The chain links TRBV12-3 or TRBV12-4 to TRBJ2-2, with 10 bases identical to TRBD1. The sample comprised CD8+ T cells sorted from blood. CDR3 in DNA: TGTGCCAGCAGTTCAGCCTACGGGACAGGGGTCCTCCTGGTGGCCGGGGAGCTGTTTTTT. Amino acids: CASSSAYGTGVLLVAGELFF.